This TCR beta chain originates from a study of T cell responses to AZD1222 COVID-19 vaccine. Germline V gives CDR1 SGHNT, CDR2 YYREEE (reference sequence). V was shortened by 2 bases and J by 0 bases, with 11 bases between the two germline ends. CDR3 length equals 16 residues. Repertoires were generated with immunoSEQ multiplex PCR, while TCRdb's copy carries only in-frame clones and drops some. The sample has tens of thousands of clones; around 84% are singletons. Sequenced material: peripheral blood, taken on day 0 of AZD1222 vaccination. V and J are TRBV5-4 and TRBJ1-4; the D gene is possibly TRBD1 (5 bases). The clonotype originates from an adult in good health. CDR3 region: CASSFRAEATNEKLFF. CDR3 nucleotides: TGTGCCAGCAGCTTCAGGGCGGAGGCAACTAATGAAAAACTGTTTTTT.